This T cell receptor beta chain was captured by sequencing in a study of regulatory T cells in long-lasting Graves disease. Described time point: newly diagnosed GD, antithyroid drugs for less than 3 months. RNA from PBMCs was the source of the TCR library. The CDR3 is 14 residues long. Trimming shortened V by 4 bases and J by 6 bases, and 15 bases separated the two germline ends. The V gene's germline CDR1 is MNHEY and CDR2 SVGAGI. Building of the TCR beta libraries involved iRepertoire HTBI primers and Arm-PCR of CDR3 regions. One entry per CDR3 protein, called by TCRdb with MiXCR from the multiplex PCR reads. The table records 550,000 to 700,000 distinct CDR3 sequences, about 16% of them present only once. These data were also reused for a study on T cells in Graves' hyperthyroidism and ophthalmopathy. As reported in that work: Using 13 V-J features, a model discriminated ophthalmopathy from stable hyperthyroidism.

This specimen was peripheral blood mononuclear cells (PBMCs), taken at new diagnosis, from a patient treated with antithyroid drugs. The source is a man aged 18 to 29 with Graves disease. The chain couples TRBV6-5 to TRBJ1-2, with TRBD1 as a possible D gene (6 bases). The CDR3 region is CASSSAAGADGYTF. The CDR3 DNA reads as TGTGCCAGCAGTTCCGCGGCAGGGGCGGATGGCTACACCTTC.